One and the same sample provided the 30 T cell receptor beta chains below, sequenced in a study of siplizumab effects on memory and regulatory T cells. Repertoires were generated with immunoSEQ multiplex PCR, while TCRdb's copy carries only in-frame clones and drops some. The profile shows roughly 80,000 clones, roughly 87% of them singletons. The sample comprised Tregs sorted from blood. These receptors came from a human donor in good health.

With respect to this clone: Its ends do not fully match the called genes, so a read error is possible. As DNA, the CDR3 is TGCGCCAGCACCTTGACAGGAGCTAACACTGAAGCTTTCTTT. Translation gives CASTLTGANTEAFF. This rearrangement joins TRBV5-1 to TRBJ1-1, with D possibly being TRBD1 (6 bases). The CDR3 extends over 14 amino acids. Germline loops: CDR1 SGHRS, CDR2 YFSETQ.

The V call is TRBV5-1, the J call TRBJ2-7; no clear D gene. Trimming removed 3 bases from V and 5 bases from J, with 6 bases in between. The germline CDR1 and CDR2 sequences are SGHRS and YFSETQ. This CDR3 region has 11 residues. As DNA, the CDR3 is TGCGCCAGCAGCTACCTTAACGAGCAGTACTTC. Translating gives CASSYLNEQYF.

The genes are TRBV5-1 and TRBJ2-1; D unclear. CDR3 size: 16 residues. The germline gives CDR1 SGHRS, CDR2 YFSETQ. V dropped 5 bases and J dropped 4 bases, with 19 bases sitting between them. DNA of the CDR3: TGCGCCAGCAGAATTCGGTTCGGCGGCTATTACAATGAGCAGTTCTTC. Encoded protein: CASRIRFGGYYNEQFF.

CDR3 DNA sequence: TGCGCCAGCAGCCAAGACCTCACCCCCTATCAGCCCCAGCATTTT. It specifies CASSQDLTPYQPQHF. J is TRBJ1-5 and V is TRBV4-3; no firm D call. Between the trimmed V and J ends, which lost 0 bases and 5 bases, there was a span of 11 bases. This CDR3 has 15 amino acids. The germline gives CDR1 LGHNA, CDR2 YSLEER.

This chain connects TRBV5-1 to TRBJ2-7; D uncertain. Trimming took 3 bases from V and 6 from J, leaving 7 bases between them. This CDR3 contains 11 residues. Germline V lookup: CDR1 SGHRS, CDR2 YFSETQ. The CDR3 DNA sequence: TGCGCCAGCAGCTCCGGGCTCGAGCAGTACTTC. The encoded protein is CASSSGLEQYF.

CDR3: CASSPRWSSYEQYF. The CDR3 DNA sequence: TGTGCCAGCAGCCCGAGGTGGAGCTCCTACGAGCAGTACTTC. This chain connects TRBV7-6 to TRBJ2-7, with D hard to call. The CDR3 runs to 14 residues. Per the germline V gene, CDR1 is SGHVS and CDR2 is FNYEAQ. With 5 bases removed from V and 0 bases from J, the gap between germline ends came to 11 bases.

The chain links TRBV6-6 to TRBJ1-2, with 7 nucleotides matching TRBD1. Germline loops: CDR1 MNHNY, CDR2 SVGAGI (reference sequence). V was clipped by 2 bases and J by 7 bases; unmatched bases: 4. The CDR3 spans 13 residues. The CDR3 region is CASSYGTESGYTF. In DNA form, the CDR3 reads TGTGCCAGCAGTTACGGGACAGAGAGTGGCTACACCTTC.

The J gene is TRBJ2-2, the V gene TRBV4-1; perhaps TRBD2 as D (7 bases). V lost 3 bases and J 4 bases, leaving 12 bases between the germline ends. The CDR3 runs 15 residues. CDR1 and CDR2 (germline): MGHRA, YSYEKL. The CDR3, as DNA: TGCGCCAGCAGCCAGGGGGGGGCCGGCACCGGGGAGCTGTTTTTT. This translates into CASSQGGAGTGELFF.

The J gene is TRBJ1-6, the V gene TRBV19, with D possibly being TRBD1 (5 bases). Trimming cost V 8 bases and J 7 bases, with 12 bases left between them. Per the germline V gene, CDR1 is LNHDA and CDR2 is SQIVND (reference sequence). This CDR3 region has 13 residues. The CDR3 DNA sequence: TGTGCCAGTGGTGACAGCCTGAATTCACCCCTCCACTTT. It translates to CASGDSLNSPLHF.

This rearrangement joins TRBV28 to TRBJ2-3; TRBD2 matches at 11 bases. The CDR3 spans 15 residues. After removal of 5 bases from V and 2 bases from J, the junction contained 3 bases not matched to a gene. The germline gives CDR1 MDHEN, CDR2 SYDVKM. CDR3 protein: CASSTSGGYTDTQYF. The CDR3 region has the DNA TGTGCCAGCAGTACTAGCGGGGGTTACACAGATACGCAGTATTTT.

The chain couples TRBV2 to TRBJ1-5, with 9 bases that match TRBD1. The germline gives CDR1 SNHLY, CDR2 FYNNEI. Trimming cost V 5 bases and J 6 bases; bases outside gene matches: 5. The CDR3 is 14 amino acids. CDR3 sequence (DNA): TGTGCCAGCAGTCTACAGGGGGCCAGTCAGCCCCAGCATTTT. Its translation is CASSLQGASQPQHF.

This clone was observed once. The V gene is TRBV11-3, the J gene TRBJ2-7, with 12 bases matching TRBD1. Germline values: CDR1 SGHNT, CDR2 YENEEA. The CDR3 covers 16 residues. The J segment lost 7 bases and the V segment lost 1 base, leaving 8 bases of the junction unmatched. CDR3 bases: TGTGCCAGCAGCTTAGGGGTAGGGACAGGGGGCCGGGAGCAGTACTTC. Its translation: CASSLGVGTGGREQYF.

The genes are TRBV15 and TRBJ1-5, with TRBD1 matching 9 bases. The CDR3 consists of 17 residues. Germline V CDR1 and CDR2: LNHNV, YYDKDF (reference sequence). The V and J ends lost 1 base and 1 base, in that order; junction bases with no gene match: 5. CDR3 sequence: CATSRVQGALSNQPQHF. Here the CDR3 DNA reads TGTGCCACCAGCAGAGTACAGGGGGCTTTGAGCAATCAGCCCCAGCATTTT.

This clone was picked up one time. The chain uses TRBV7-2 and TRBJ1-6; no clear D. This CDR3 contains 18 residues. Trimming took off 3 bases at V and 10 bases at J, with 25 bases between the two ends. Germline lookup yields CDR1 SGHTA and CDR2 FQGNSA. CDR3: CASSFGDGRSPRVSPLHF. The DNA for the CDR3 is TGTGCCAGCAGCTTCGGAGACGGTAGGTCACCCCGTGTCTCACCCCTCCACTTT.

J is TRBJ2-1 and V is TRBV6-1; TRBD2 is a possible D gene (6 bases). The CDR3 runs to 14 residues. V dropped 6 bases and J dropped 8 bases, with 17 bases sitting between them. CDR1 is MNHNS, CDR2 SASEGT, per germline. The CDR3 coding sequence is TGTGCCAGCAGCCCTGTGGGACTCGGCGATGAGCAGTTCTTC. As protein: CASSPVGLGDEQFF.

This clone has just one count. CDR3 sequence (DNA): TGTGCCAGCAGTGAAATCGGGGTCTCTGGAAACACCATATATTTT. It yields the protein CASSEIGVSGNTIYF. The chain is built from TRBV2 and TRBJ1-3; no clear D. There are 15 residues in the CDR3. CDR1 SNHLY and CDR2 FYNNEI come from the germline V gene. The germline V and J ends were trimmed by 2 bases and 0 bases, with 8 bases remaining between them.

This chain links TRBV5-1 with TRBJ2-1; 8 bases match TRBD2. Germline V gives CDR1 SGHRS, CDR2 YFSETQ. The CDR3 totals 15 residues. The J segment lost 4 bases and the V segment lost 0 bases, leaving 3 bases of the junction unmatched. This CDR3 reads CASSLAGGLYNEQFF. The CDR3 nucleotides read TGCGCCAGCAGCTTGGCGGGGGGGCTATACAATGAGCAGTTCTTC.

V gene TRBV4-1 combines with J gene TRBJ2-1; D remains ambiguous. The ends were cut back, 1 base at V and 4 bases at J, with 14 bases in the middle. The CDR3 loop spans 16 amino acids. Germline CDR1 and CDR2: MGHRA and YSYEKL. The CDR3 DNA is TGCGCCAGCAGCCAAGGAACCGACCCCCGATACAATGAGCAGTTCTTC. Protein sequence: CASSQGTDPRYNEQFF.

The J gene is TRBJ1-5, the V gene TRBV27, with 7 bases lining up with TRBD1. Germline CDR1 is MNHEY and CDR2 is SMNVEV (reference sequence). CDR3 length: 15 amino acids. With 5 bases clipped from V and 2 bases from J, the junction kept 6 bases outside the gene matches. The CDR3 nucleotides read TGTGCCAGCAGTCAAACAACAGGGGGCAATCAGCCCCAGCATTTT. Translating gives CASSQTTGGNQPQHF.

The chain joins TRBV15 to TRBJ2-5; 8 bases are shared with TRBD1. Unmatched junction bases numbered 5, after V lost 1 base and J lost 4 bases. The CDR3 sequence is 15 residues long. Germline V gives CDR1 LNHNV, CDR2 YYDKDF (reference sequence). CDR3 nucleotide sequence: TGTGCCACCAGCAGAGGACAGGGGCTGGTAGAGACCCAGTACTTC. Translated, it gives CATSRGQGLVETQYF. The complete variable domain, with remaining parts taken from reference TRBV15 and TRBJ2-5, reads DAMVIQNPRYQVTQFGKPVTLSCSQTLNHNVMYWYQQKSSQAPKLLFHYYDKDFNNEADTPDNFQSRRPNTSFCFLDIRSPGLGDTAMYLCATSRGQGLVETQYFGPGTRLLVL.

This sequence joins TRBV11-3 and TRBJ2-3; D gene uncertain. Germline loops: CDR1 SGHNT, CDR2 YENEEA. The CDR3 is 13 residues long. Trimming left V 0 bases short and J 5 bases short, with 6 bases between. CDR3 nucleotide sequence: TGTGCCAGCAGCTTAGAATGGGGAGATACGCAGTATTTT. Encoded protein: CASSLEWGDTQYF.

V is TRBV6-6 and J is TRBJ1-3; D call uncertain. V dropped 8 bases and J dropped 0 bases, with 11 bases sitting between them. Per the germline V gene, CDR1 is MNHNY and CDR2 is SVGAGI (reference sequence). The CDR3 sequence is 14 residues long. This chain's CDR3 is CASAKQGSGNTIYF. The CDR3 DNA follows: TGTGCCAGCGCAAAACAAGGCTCTGGAAACACCATATATTTT.

This clone showed up just once. J is TRBJ1-2 and V is TRBV29-1; D not certain. Germline CDR1 reads SQVTM; CDR2 reads ANQGSEA. The CDR3 runs 9 residues. V shed 3 bases and J shed 8 bases, with 4 bases lying between them. CDR3 nucleotides: TGCAGCGTTGAGGGGGGCTACACCTTC. Amino acids: CSVEGGYTF.

This clone was seen just once. The V gene is TRBV9, the J gene TRBJ2-7; the match to TRBD2 covers 13 bases. CDR1 is SGDLS, CDR2 YYNGEE, per germline. The CDR3 length is 19 residues. J gave up 3 bases and V 0 bases, and 12 bases lay outside the gene matches. In nucleotides, the CDR3 is TGTGCCAGCAGCGTAGGGACTAGCGGGGGCCACCCTAGAGTCTACGAGCAGTACTTC. Its protein is CASSVGTSGGHPRVYEQYF.

The V gene is TRBV7-9, the J gene TRBJ2-7; 7 bases line up with TRBD1. Germline CDR1 reads SEHNR; CDR2 reads FQNEAQ (reference sequence). Trimming took 5 bases from V and 4 from J; bases not matched to a gene: 23. This CDR3 comprises 19 residues. In DNA, the CDR3 is TGTGCCAGCAGCCCAGATAGGGTATCCGGGACAGAGGGGCGTTACGAGCAGTACTTC. Amino acids: CASSPDRVSGTEGRYEQYF.

The rearrangement links TRBV9 to TRBJ2-1; possibly TRBD2 for D (5 bases). Germline CDR1 is SGDLS and CDR2 is YYNGEE. The length of the CDR3 is 15 residues. Deletions cut 0 bases from V and 4 bases from J, with 11 bases between. CDR3 nucleotide sequence: TGTGCCAGCAGCGTAGAGGCCCGAGGGTACAATGAGCAGTTCTTC. It specifies CASSVEARGYNEQFF.

The chain combines TRBV5-1 with TRBJ1-2, with D unclear. The germline gives CDR1 SGHRS, CDR2 YFSETQ. Trimming took 7 bases from V and 11 from J, leaving 18 bases between them. This CDR3 contains 12 residues. The CDR3: CASHDGRYGYTF. The CDR3 DNA sequence: TGCGCCAGCCACGACGGAAGATACGGTTACACCTTC.

The rearrangement uses TRBV19 and TRBJ1-1; 7 positions match TRBD1. Trimming took 4 bases from V and 5 from J; bases not matched to a gene: 7. Germline V gives CDR1 LNHDA, CDR2 SQIVND (reference sequence). The CDR3 runs 14 residues. The CDR3 is CASSNRQGATEAFF. The DNA for the CDR3 is TGTGCCAGTAGTAATCGACAGGGAGCAACTGAAGCTTTCTTT.

The chain couples TRBV28 to TRBJ1-6, with D unclear. Trimming cost V 6 bases and J 4 bases, with 10 bases left between them. In germline, CDR1 is MDHEN, CDR2 SYDVKM. There are 14 residues in the CDR3. The CDR3 sequence is CASRAELYNSPLHF. DNA of the CDR3: TGTGCCAGCAGGGCCGAGTTATATAATTCACCCCTCCACTTT.

The gene calls are TRBV5-5 and TRBJ2-1; TRBD1 agrees at 8 bases. The CDR3 consists of 13 residues. Germline CDR1 reads SGHKS; CDR2 reads YYEKEE (reference sequence). The trim removed 3 bases at V and 12 bases at J, leaving 8 bases unmatched. The CDR3 coding sequence is TGTGCCAGCAGCTGGGGTACAGGGGGTTGGCAGTTCTTC. As protein: CASSWGTGGWQFF.